The 21 T cell receptor delta chains below come from one sample, sequenced in a study of gamma-delta chains in newborns, infants, children. TCRdb re-processed the reads via CATT. The sample includes about 11,000 delta-chain clones, approximately 9.7% seen only once; the top ten take approximately 3.8%. Sequences were obtained from blood. These receptors were collected from a child who was a newborn, infant or young child, either healthy, febrile or measles-vaccinated (not recorded which).

V usage is TRDV2 and J usage is TRDJ1, with 13 bases aligning to TRDD3. The V gene's germline CDR1 is GEAIGNYY and CDR2 EKD. J lost 1 base, V lost 0 bases, and 7 bases had no gene match. CDR3 length: 18 amino acids. The CDR3 spells CACDTVLGDTRITDKLIF. The CDR3 DNA sequence: TGTGCCTGTGACACCGTACTGGGGGATACGCGGATCACCGATAAACTCATCTTT.

This clone has a handful of counts. The chain links TRAV29/DV5 to TRDJ1; 10 bases are a match to TRDD3. The CDR3 length is 18 residues. Germline CDR1 NSMFDY, CDR2 ISSIKDK. With 0 bases clipped from V and 0 bases from J, the junction kept 11 bases outside the gene matches. The CDR3 sequence: CAASASYWGISYTDKLIF. CDR3 coding DNA: TGTGCAGCAAGCGCGTCTTACTGGGGGATTTCGTACACCGATAAACTCATCTTT.

Note on this clone: Relative to the germline gene, one junction end is altered; a read error may explain this. Other DNA sequences from this sample encode an identical CDR3 as well. The gene calls are TRDV2 and TRDJ1, with TRDD3 matching 8 bases. The CDR3 sequence is 17 residues long. Germline V gene lookup returns CDR1 GEAIGNYY and CDR2 EKD. The CDR3 protein is CACDTLTGGQYTDKLIF. CDR3 coding DNA: TGTGCCTGTGACACTCTTACTGGGGGTCAATACACCGATAAGCTCATCTTT.

Remarks on this clone: A read error may account for a junction end that differs from germline. This sample includes further DNA sequences coding for the same CDR3. V usage is TRDV2 and J usage is TRDJ1; 8 bases line up with TRDD3. Germline V gene lookup returns CDR1 GEAIGNYY and CDR2 EKD. The CDR3 is made up of 15 amino acids. CDR3 nucleotide sequence: TGTGCCTGTGACACCCTTGCTGGGGATACCGATAAACTCATCTTC. Its translation is CACDTLAGDTDKLIF.

In its sample, this clone was seen a few times. The sample carries other DNA sequences with the same CDR3. The V call is TRDV2, the J call TRDJ3; possibly TRDD3 for D (6 bases). This CDR3 is built from 18 residues. The germline V and J ends were trimmed by 1 base and 0 bases, with 12 bases remaining between them. Germline-derived CDR1 and CDR2 are GEAIGNYY and EKD. This chain's CDR3 is CACDTWGGSSWDTRQMFF. The CDR3 DNA is TGTGCCTGTGACACGTGGGGGGGCAGCTCCTGGGACACCCGACAGATGTTTTTC.

The chain carries TRDV2 and TRDJ3; no clear D. Trimming pared 1 base from V and 2 bases from J, leaving 17 bases between. There are 19 residues in the CDR3. From germline, CDR1 is GEAIGNYY and CDR2 EKD. This chain's CDR3 is CACDTALPSVAWDTRQMFF. The DNA of the CDR3 is TGTGCCTGTGACACGGCCCTCCCATCTGTCGCCTGGGACACCCGACAGATGTTTTTC.

Comment on this clone: A much larger clone lies one base from this, so it may be a read error. The chain carries TRDV2 and TRDJ3; the match to TRDD3 covers 9 bases. The J gene, left out of TCRdb, was set here by checking the DNA against germline. Germline-derived CDR1 and CDR2 are GEAIGNYY and EKD. The CDR3 runs 18 residues. This CDR3 reads CACDVLGESSWDTRQMFF. The CDR3 coding sequence is TGTGCCTGTGACGTACTGGGGGAGAGCTCCTGGGACACCAGACAGATGTTTTTC.

V and J are TRDV2 and TRDJ1; 13 nucleotides agree with TRDD3. Trimming cost V 0 bases and J 3 bases; bases outside gene matches: 12. The CDR3 spans 19 residues. The germline gives CDR1 GEAIGNYY, CDR2 EKD. The CDR3 region has the DNA TGTGCCTGTGACACCGTCTCACTGGGGGATACGCCTCAGGCCGATAAACTCATCTTT. Protein: CACDTVSLGDTPQADKLIF.

This clone has more than one count but fewer than ten. This sequence joins TRDV2 and TRDJ1, with a weak D call TRDD3 (5 bases). The CDR3 has 17 residues. Trimming cost V 3 bases and J 0 bases, with 19 bases left between them. The germline V gene encodes CDR1 GEAIGNYY and CDR2 EKD. This CDR3 reads CACDRVPGGPYTDKLIF. The DNA for the CDR3 is TGTGCCTGTGACCGGGTACCGGGGGGTCCCTACACCGATAAACTCATCTTT.

Worth noting for this clone: A much larger clone lies one base from this, so it may be a read error. The chain couples TRDV2 to TRDJ3; TRDD3 agrees at 10 bases. Germline trimming cut 1 base from V and 0 bases from J; bases unmatched to any gene: 2. The CDR3 has 18 residues. The germline gives CDR1 GEAIGNYY, CDR2 EKD. Written as DNA, the CDR3 is TGTGCCTGTGACACTGGGGGATACAACTCCTGGGACACCCGACAGATGTTTTTC. Protein sequence: CACDTGGYNSWDTRQMFF.

This clone was observed once. A much larger clone differs from this one at a single base, so this may be a read error. This chain uses TRDV2 with TRDJ3; 7 bases are a match to TRDD3. Since TCRdb gives no J gene, matching the DNA to germline was used here to assign it. This CDR3 is built from 18 residues. J was trimmed by 0 bases and V by 0 bases; bases with no gene match: 4. From germline, CDR1 is GEAIGNYY and CDR2 EKD. The CDR3 DNA reads as TGTGCCTGTGACACCGTGGGGGAGAGCTCCTGGGACACCCGACAGATGTTTTTC. Protein product: CACDTVGESSWDTRQMFF.

This clone appeared a few times. The J gene is TRDJ1, the V gene TRDV2; possible D gene TRDD3, 6 bases. CDR1 and CDR2 from the germline V gene are GEAIGNYY and EKD. V lost 4 bases, J lost 1 base, and 15 bases lay in between. The CDR3 is 15 residues long. The CDR3: CACENLGSRTDKLIF. The CDR3 DNA sequence: TGTGCCTGTGAAAATCTGGGGTCCCGCACCGATAAACTCATCTTT.

In the case of this clone: A much larger clone differs by one base, so this may be a read error. The chain links TRDV2 to TRDJ1, with 13 bases lining up with TRDD3. The length of the CDR3 is 19 residues. Germline lookup yields CDR1 GEAIGNYY and CDR2 EKD. Germline trimming cut 1 base from V and 3 bases from J; bases unmatched to any gene: 13. CDR3 DNA: TGTGCCTGTGACACTCTACTGGGGGATACGCGCCGGTACGCCGATAAACTCATCTTT. The encoded protein is CACDTLLGDTRRYADKLIF.

This clone has only a few counts. The CDR3 DNA is TGTGCCTGTGACGGTCTGGCGGCCCGTAGCGATAAACTCATCTTT. Translating it yields CACDGLAARSDKLIF. The rearrangement uses TRDV2 and TRDJ1; D uncertain. V lost 3 bases and J lost 4, with 17 bases in between. This CDR3 has 15 residues. The germline CDR1 and CDR2 sequences are GEAIGNYY and EKD.

The V gene is TRDV2, the J gene TRDJ1; possible D gene TRDD3, 5 bases. V lost 1 base and J lost 3, with 26 bases in between. This CDR3 comprises 19 residues. From germline, CDR1 is GEAIGNYY and CDR2 EKD. CDR3 DNA: TGTGCCTGTGACACGGTGCTTCGGGATCCCCCCGGCACACCCGATAAACTCATCTTT. This encodes CACDTVLRDPPGTPDKLIF.

The chain has TRDV2 and TRDJ2, with 12 bases lining up with TRDD3. Germline V gives CDR1 GEAIGNYY, CDR2 EKD. This CDR3 is 18 amino acids long. V shed 1 base, J shed 0 bases, and the junction held 5 bases outside the gene matches. The CDR3 spells CACDTVLGDTSLTAQLFF. CDR3 nucleotides: TGTGCCTGTGACACGGTACTGGGGGATACTTCTTTGACAGCACAACTCTTCTTT.

This chain uses TRDV2 with TRDJ1, with 12 nucleotides matching TRDD3. Germline CDR1 is GEAIGNYY and CDR2 is EKD. The CDR3 has 18 residues. After removal of 3 bases from V and 3 bases from J, the junction contained 13 bases not matched to a gene. This CDR3 reads CACDEILGDTDASDKLIF. CDR3 DNA: TGTGCCTGTGACGAAATTCTGGGGGATACGGATGCGTCCGATAAACTCATCTTT.

This clone has more than one count but fewer than ten. This chain joins TRDV2 and TRDJ1; D remains ambiguous. The CDR3 is 14 amino acids. The V gene's germline CDR1 is GEAIGNYY and CDR2 EKD. Trimming stripped 0 bases from V and 5 bases from J, with 12 bases between. The CDR3 here is CACDTVGIPDKLIF. DNA for the CDR3: TGTGCCTGTGACACCGTCGGAATACCGGATAAACTCATCTTT.

This clone was observed a handful of times. The rearrangement joins TRDV2 to TRDJ1; 7 nucleotides align to TRDD3. Germline CDR1 and CDR2: GEAIGNYY and EKD. The CDR3 contains 22 residues. Losses at the gene ends were 4 bases for V and 0 bases for J; bases not matched to a gene: 28. CDR3 sequence reads: CACEPLLAASITGEMYTDKLIF. Here the CDR3 DNA reads TGTGCCTGTGAGCCTCTTCTTGCCGCTTCCATTACTGGGGAAATGTACACCGATAAACTCATCTTT.

Only a few counts were recorded for this clone. The rearrangement joins TRDV1 to TRDJ1, with TRDD3 matching over 11 bases. The CDR3 is 18 amino acids. Germline CDR1 TSWWSYY, CDR2 QGS. V was pared by 2 bases and J by 3 bases, with 11 bases of the junction left unmatched. CDR3 protein: CALGESWGLWGIPDKLIF. The CDR3 nucleotides are TGTGCTCTTGGGGAAAGTTGGGGCCTCTGGGGGATACCCGATAAACTCATCTTT.

The rearrangement joins TRDV2 to TRDJ3, with 13 bases that match TRDD3. Trimming took 3 bases from V and 2 from J; bases not matched to a gene: 6. This CDR3 region has 19 residues. Looked up from germline, CDR1 is GEAIGNYY and CDR2 is EKD. CDR3: CACDRTGGYATWDTRQMFF. The CDR3 coding sequence is TGTGCCTGTGACCGTACTGGGGGATACGCGACCTGGGACACCCGACAGATGTTTTTC.